The 7 T cell receptor beta chains reported below all come from one sample, sequenced in a study of T-cell reconstitution after alpha-beta-depleted transplantation in children. Molecular barcoding with unique molecular identifiers was used for the TCRbeta library. TCRdb fed the PCR reads into MiXCR, producing one record per CDR3 protein. There are some 250,000 distinct CDR3 sequences in the sample; around 12% occur only once, and 2.6% lies in the top ten. The specimen comprised PBMCs from the stem cell graft donor, sampled from the stem cell graft. The receptors originated from a human donor who donated a stem cell graft to a child with acute lymphoblastic leukemia.

This clonotype has just one count. This chain joins TRBV6-1 and TRBJ1-1; D gene uncertain. Trimming pared 8 bases from V and 6 bases from J, leaving 16 bases between. Per the germline V gene, CDR1 is MNHNS and CDR2 is SASEGT. CDR3 size: 13 residues. DNA of the CDR3: TGTGCCAGCTCCCCTGCGGGCAACTCTGAAGCTTTCTTT. It translates to CASSPAGNSEAFF.

The sample holds many counts of this clonotype. V usage is TRBV5-1 and J usage is TRBJ2-7, with D possibly being TRBD1 or TRBD2 (5 bases each). The CDR3 has 14 amino acids. Looked up from germline, CDR1 is SGHRS and CDR2 is YFSETQ. V was trimmed by 0 bases and J by 3 bases, leaving 10 bases between them. DNA for the CDR3: TGCGCCAGCAGCTTGGATACTGGGGGCTACGAGCAGTACTTC. Amino acid sequence: CASSLDTGGYEQYF.

The CDR3 region is CASRGGEQYF. Written as DNA, the CDR3 is TGTGCCAGCAGGGGGGGGGAGCAGTACTTC. This sequence joins TRBV2 and TRBJ2-7; TRBD2 agrees at 7 bases. V gave up 6 bases and J gave up 7 bases; unmatched junction bases: 0. The length of the CDR3 is 10 residues. Germline values: CDR1 SNHLY, CDR2 FYNNEI.

This clonotype was found many times. The chain has TRBV10-3 and TRBJ2-5; no reliable D call. Deletions cut 10 bases from V and 5 bases from J, with 11 bases between. The CDR3 runs to 11 residues. Germline V CDR1 and CDR2: ENHRY, SYGVKD. The CDR3 DNA reads as TGTGCCACCACGTTGGGTGAGACCCAGTACTTC. Translating gives CATTLGETQYF.

This clonotype occurred many times. This sequence joins TRBV20-1 and TRBJ1-6; D not resolved. The CDR3 has 14 amino acids. Trimming removed 3 bases at V and 7 bases at J, with 13 bases between. Germline CDR1 DFQATT, CDR2 SNEGSKA (reference sequence). CDR3 residues: CSASRRVVNSPLHF. DNA for the CDR3: TGCAGTGCTAGCAGACGTGTGGTGAATTCACCCCTCCACTTT.

This clonotype was counted many times. The chain employs TRBV20-1 and TRBJ1-5; D remains unclear. The V gene lost 3 bases and the J gene lost 0 bases, with 9 bases spanning the gap. CDR1 and CDR2 (germline): DFQATT, SNEGSKA (reference sequence). This CDR3 comprises 14 residues. Here the CDR3 DNA reads TGCAGTGCTAGGGGATCTCATAGCAATCAGCCCCAGCATTTT. Translating gives CSARGSHSNQPQHF.

Of note for this clonotype: Since a much larger clone is just one base distant, this may be a read error. V usage is TRBV20-1 and J usage is TRBJ1-4; D not certain. The CDR3 has 13 amino acids. CDR1 and CDR2 (germline): DFQATT, SNEGSKA (reference sequence). V lost 6 bases and J 1 base, leaving 9 bases between the germline ends. The CDR3 DNA reads as TGCAGTGCCAGGCCAGGAACTAATGAAAAACTGTTTTTT. Protein product: CSARPGTNEKLFF.